The 17 T cell receptor beta chains below come from one sample, sequenced in a study of T cells in Graves' hyperthyroidism and ophthalmopathy. Template material for amplifying TCR beta CDR3 regions consisted of RNA transcripts. With the HTBI primer set, the TCR CDR3 went through a first round of RT-PCR. TCRdb redid the calling of the multiplex PCR reads with MiXCR, one entry per CDR3 protein. This table holds 250,000 to 300,000 distinct CDR3 sequences, around a fifth found once. Sample: blood. These receptors all stem from a man aged 45-65 years with Graves' ophthalmopathy.

This clonotype was seen at least ten times. The genes are TRBV7-2 and TRBJ2-3; perhaps TRBD1 as D (6 bases). Germline V lookup: CDR1 SGHTA, CDR2 FQGNSA. Trimming removed 2 bases from V and 4 bases from J, with 13 bases in between. The CDR3 contains 15 residues. The CDR3 protein is CASSLLGAGPDTQYF. CDR3 nucleotides: TGTGCCAGCAGCTTATTGGGGGCGGGTCCAGATACGCAGTATTTT.

The chain links TRBV20-1 to TRBJ2-7; 9 bases map to TRBD2. This CDR3 has 13 residues. V lost 5 bases, J lost 2 bases, and 4 bases stayed unmatched. The germline gives CDR1 DFQATT, CDR2 SNEGSKA (reference sequence). CDR3 sequence: CSAPGTSTYEQYF. The CDR3 bases are TGCAGTGCTCCCGGGACTAGCACCTACGAGCAGTACTTC.

This clonotype was seen many times. This chain connects TRBV4-1 to TRBJ2-7; the match to TRBD2 covers 10 bases. CDR1 is MGHRA and CDR2 is YSYEKL in the germline V gene. The CDR3 is 16 residues long. V shed 3 bases, J shed 1 base, and the junction held 6 bases outside the gene matches. CDR3 nucleotides: TGCGCCAGCAGCCATCCCAGCGGGGGGGCATCCTACGAGCAGTACTTC. Translated: CASSHPSGGASYEQYF.

A few counts support this clonotype. V and J are TRBV3-1 and TRBJ1-2; maybe TRBD1 (5 bases). Trimming left V 1 base short and J 4 bases short, with 16 bases between. The CDR3 runs to 16 residues. CDR1 LGHDT and CDR2 YNNKEL come from the germline V gene (reference sequence). The CDR3 loop is CASSQVGTGASYGYTF. The CDR3 bases are TGTGCCAGCAGCCAAGTGGGTACAGGTGCGTCCTATGGCTACACCTTC.

This chain joins TRBV7-9 and TRBJ2-3; 9 nucleotides agree with TRBD2. V gave up 4 bases and J gave up 2 bases; unmatched junction bases: 13. Germline V gene data show CDR1 as SEHNR and CDR2 as FQNEAQ (reference sequence). The CDR3 spans 18 residues. CDR3 region: CASSSGKNRGRDTDTQYF. DNA for the CDR3: TGTGCCAGCAGCTCCGGTAAGAATCGCGGGAGGGACACAGATACGCAGTATTTT. The entire variable domain, with the rest obtained from reference TRBV7-9 and TRBJ2-3, is as follows: DTGVSQNPRHKITKRGQNVTFRCDPISEHNRLYWYRQTLGQGPEFLTYFQNEAQLEKSRLLSDRFSAERPKGSFSTLEIQRTEQGDSAMYLCASSSGKNRGRDTDTQYFGPGTRLTVL.

This clonotype has at least ten counts. The chain uses TRBV7-2 and TRBJ1-2; D is ambiguous. Trimming pared 0 bases from V and 2 bases from J, leaving 4 bases between. This CDR3 has 13 amino acids. Germline V lookup: CDR1 SGHTA, CDR2 FQGNSA. As DNA, the CDR3 is TGTGCCAGCAGCTTAGCTATGAACTATGGCTACACCTTC. It is translated as CASSLAMNYGYTF.

This chain links TRBV3-1 with TRBJ2-5; D may correspond to TRBD1 or TRBD2 (5 bases each). The CDR3 totals 18 residues. V dropped 1 base and J dropped 4 bases, with 22 bases sitting between them. Germline V gene lookup returns CDR1 LGHDT and CDR2 YNNKEL (reference sequence). CDR3 sequence (DNA): TGTGCCAGCAGCCAAGGGCGGTACTTAACGGGGCCCGGAGAGACCCAGTACTTC. It codes for CASSQGRYLTGPGETQYF.

This chain connects TRBV12-3 or TRBV12-4 to TRBJ1-5; perhaps TRBD1 as D (5 bases). V was cut by 5 bases and J by 5 bases, with 13 bases left in between. The CDR3 runs 14 residues. The CDR3 spells CASSIGGYDQPQHF. CDR3 coding DNA: TGTGCCAGCAGTATTGGGGGTTACGATCAGCCCCAGCATTTT.

This clonotype has just a few counts. The chain couples TRBV12-3 or TRBV12-4 to TRBJ2-2, with D tentatively TRBD2 (5 bases). Trimming shortened V by 3 bases and J by 5 bases, and 16 bases separated the two germline ends. This CDR3 is 16 amino acids long. The CDR3 sequence is CASSFRLISPTGELFF. The CDR3 DNA is TGTGCCAGCAGTTTTCGACTAATTTCCCCGACCGGGGAGCTGTTTTTT.

The chain is built from TRBV7-6 and TRBJ2-2; D is unresolved. The CDR3 runs 15 residues. CDR1 and CDR2 from the germline V gene are SGHVS and FNYEAQ. V was cut by 1 base and J by 4 bases, with 10 bases left in between. The CDR3 coding sequence is TGTGCCAGCAGCTTAGAAGTTTCCAGCACCGGGGAGCTGTTTTTT. Translating it yields CASSLEVSSTGELFF.

As concerns this clonotype: A single base separates this from a much larger clone, so it may be a read error. V usage is TRBV12-3 or TRBV12-4 and J usage is TRBJ1-4; 10 positions match TRBD1. This CDR3 has 16 amino acids. The CDR3 sequence is CASSPGTGVTSEKLFF. Here the CDR3 DNA reads TGTGCCAGCAGTCCTGGGACAGGGGTGACTAGTGAAAAACTGTTTTTT.

This clonotype came up a few times. The rearrangement joins TRBV5-6 to TRBJ1-1; D is unclear. The germline CDR1 and CDR2 sequences are SGHDT and YYEEEE. The CDR3 spans 13 residues. The V and J ends lost 2 bases and 1 base respectively, with 6 bases between them. In nucleotides, the CDR3 is TGTGCCAGCAGCTTCCTCCGGAACACTGAAGCTTTCTTT. Translation: CASSFLRNTEAFF.

There are many counts of this clonotype. V gene TRBV3-1 combines with J gene TRBJ1-2; the match to TRBD1 covers 7 bases. The CDR3 runs to 15 residues. CDR1 and CDR2 from the germline V gene are LGHDT and YNNKEL (reference sequence). Trimming cost V 2 bases and J 1 base; bases outside gene matches: 4. The CDR3 here is CASSQRTGINYGYTF. Written as DNA, the CDR3 is TGTGCCAGCAGCCAACGGACAGGTATTAACTATGGCTACACCTTC.

In its sample, this clonotype was seen a few times. The chain couples TRBV5-1 to TRBJ2-7; D is unclear. Germline-derived CDR1 and CDR2 are SGHRS and YFSETQ. CDR3 length: 14 residues. Trimming removed 2 bases at V and 3 bases at J, with 12 bases between. The CDR3 nucleotides read TGCGCCAGCAGCTTAAGCGAGATGTTCTACGAGCAGTACTTC. Encoded protein: CASSLSEMFYEQYF.

J is TRBJ2-3 and V is TRBV12-3 or TRBV12-4; D gene ambiguous. The CDR3 is 13 residues long. V was cut by 4 bases and J by 5 bases, with 10 bases left in between. In DNA, the CDR3 is TGTGCCAGCAGTTCCTCCAGGAAAGATACGCAGTATTTT. Protein product: CASSSSRKDTQYF.

This clonotype came up a few times. V is TRBV27 and J is TRBJ2-3; 11 bases match TRBD1. The V segment lost 6 bases and the J segment 1 base; nucleotides outside the gene matches: 3. CDR3 length: 15 residues. Germline CDR1 MNHEY, CDR2 SMNVEV (reference sequence). The CDR3 DNA is TGTGCCAGCAGACTGGACAGGGGGCGCACAGATACGCAGTATTTT. This gives the protein CASRLDRGRTDTQYF.

This clonotype showed up just a few times. The J gene is TRBJ1-6, the V gene TRBV5-1; the D gene is possibly TRBD1 (5 bases). The V gene lost 3 bases and the J gene lost 10 bases, with 11 bases spanning the gap. The CDR3 sequence is 13 residues long. Germline V gene sequence: CDR1 SGHRS, CDR2 YFSETQ. The CDR3 loop is CASSYLGDSPLHF. CDR3 in DNA: TGCGCCAGCAGCTATCTAGGGGACTCACCCCTCCACTTT. The full variable domain, completed using reference TRBV5-1 and TRBJ1-6, is KAGVTQTPRYLIKTRGQQVTLSCSPISGHRSVSWYQQTPGQGLQFLFEYFSETQRNKGNFPGRFSGRQFSNSRSEMNVSTLELGDSALYLCASSYLGDSPLHFGNGTRLTVT.